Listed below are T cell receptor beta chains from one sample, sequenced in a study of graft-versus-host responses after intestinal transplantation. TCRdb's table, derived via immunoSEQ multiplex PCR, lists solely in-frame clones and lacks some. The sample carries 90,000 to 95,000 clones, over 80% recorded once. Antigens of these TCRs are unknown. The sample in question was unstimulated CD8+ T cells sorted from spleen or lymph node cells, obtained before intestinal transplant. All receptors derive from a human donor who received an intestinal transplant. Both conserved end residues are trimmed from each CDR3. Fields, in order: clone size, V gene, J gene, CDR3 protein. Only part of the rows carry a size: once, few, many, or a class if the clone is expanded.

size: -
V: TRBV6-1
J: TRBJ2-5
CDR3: ASSQLGGSRETQY

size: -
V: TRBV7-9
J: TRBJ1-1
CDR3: ASSYEAGTFNTEAF

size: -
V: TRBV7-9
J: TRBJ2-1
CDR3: ASCPIAGGPPYNEQF

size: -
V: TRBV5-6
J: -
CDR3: ASSSYTGGDWTYEQY

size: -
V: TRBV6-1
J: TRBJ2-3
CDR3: ASSEIVGGTGRDTQY

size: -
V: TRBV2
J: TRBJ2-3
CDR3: ASRDFDTDTQY

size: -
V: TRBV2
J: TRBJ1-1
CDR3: ASSDGHEGNTEAF

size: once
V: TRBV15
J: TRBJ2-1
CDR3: ATSRGLAGGTNEQF

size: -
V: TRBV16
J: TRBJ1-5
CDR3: ASSQWNLGSNQPQH

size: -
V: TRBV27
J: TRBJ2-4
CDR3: ASIRDDIQY

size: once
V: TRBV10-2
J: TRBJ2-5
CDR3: ASRRQATMAQY

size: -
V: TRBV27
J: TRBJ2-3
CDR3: ASRTGFSTDTQY

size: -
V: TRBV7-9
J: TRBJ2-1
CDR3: ASSPSAWNEQF

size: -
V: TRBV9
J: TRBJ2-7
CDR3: ASSVGGQGGIEQY

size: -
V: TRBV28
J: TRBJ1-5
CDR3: ASRRRQIHSNQPQH

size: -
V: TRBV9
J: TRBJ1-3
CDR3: ASSADIWGTGNTIY

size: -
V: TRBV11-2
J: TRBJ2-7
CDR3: ASSRTGAYEQY

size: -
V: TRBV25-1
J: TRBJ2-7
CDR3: ASSSGLAGVREQY

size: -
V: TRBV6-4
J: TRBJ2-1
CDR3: ASSLSPGTDSYNEQF

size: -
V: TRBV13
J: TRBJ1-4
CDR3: ASRTRRDGEAKLF

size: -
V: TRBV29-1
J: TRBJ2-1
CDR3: SVEGNEQF

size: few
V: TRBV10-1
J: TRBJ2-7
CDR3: ASSESWGEQY

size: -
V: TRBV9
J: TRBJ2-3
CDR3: ASSGGSMADTQY

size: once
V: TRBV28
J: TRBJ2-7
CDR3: ASSLSLSYEQY

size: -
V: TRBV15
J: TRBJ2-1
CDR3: ATSRGSSYNEQF

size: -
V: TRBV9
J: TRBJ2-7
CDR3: ASSVGGDRVIEQY

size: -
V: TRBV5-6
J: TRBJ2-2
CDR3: ASSSVADANIGELF

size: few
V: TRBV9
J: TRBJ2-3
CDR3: ASSVGTGLSTDTQY

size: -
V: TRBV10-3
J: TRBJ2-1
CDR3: AISGDNDNEQF

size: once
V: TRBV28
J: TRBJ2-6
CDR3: ASSLPRGPGANVLT

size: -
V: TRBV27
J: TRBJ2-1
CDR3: ASSVGNEQF

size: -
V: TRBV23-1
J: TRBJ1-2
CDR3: ASPRYRGILGYT

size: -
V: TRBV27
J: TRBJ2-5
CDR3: ASSLLAGQETQY

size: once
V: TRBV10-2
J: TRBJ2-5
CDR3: ASSEWADLSGETQY

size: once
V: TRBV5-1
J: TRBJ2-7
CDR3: ASSLADSGGTYEQY

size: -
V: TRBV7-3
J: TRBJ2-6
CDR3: ASSPGLESSGANVLT

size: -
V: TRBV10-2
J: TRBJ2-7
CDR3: ASSESPGAYEQY

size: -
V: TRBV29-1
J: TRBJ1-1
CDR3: SVEEGSAEAF

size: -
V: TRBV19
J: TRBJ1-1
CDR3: ASRLQGRGMNTEAF

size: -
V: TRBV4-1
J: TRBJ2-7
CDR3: ASSQVGGGTSYEQY

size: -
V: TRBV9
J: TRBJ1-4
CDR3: ASSGGQVGEKLF

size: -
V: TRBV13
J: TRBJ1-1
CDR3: ASSLGTEGTEAF

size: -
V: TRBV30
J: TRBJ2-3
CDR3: AWSVSGPPRS

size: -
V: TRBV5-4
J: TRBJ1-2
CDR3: ASSSKGQPNYGYT

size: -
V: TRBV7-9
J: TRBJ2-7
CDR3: ASSRGGHEQY

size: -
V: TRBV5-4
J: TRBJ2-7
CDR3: ATQTGGSYEQY

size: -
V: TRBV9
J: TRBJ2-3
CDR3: ASSVGGSRADTQY

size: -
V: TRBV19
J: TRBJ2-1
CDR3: ASSKTGGQSWEQF

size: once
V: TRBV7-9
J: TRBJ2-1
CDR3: ASRGTLSDNEQF

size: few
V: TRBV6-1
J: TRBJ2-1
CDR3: ASSPTGGGNEQF

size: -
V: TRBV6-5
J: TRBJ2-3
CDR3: AKQDTQY

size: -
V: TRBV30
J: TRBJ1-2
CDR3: AWSSKTNYGYT

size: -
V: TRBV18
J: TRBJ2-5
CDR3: ASSPEFGGQEETQY

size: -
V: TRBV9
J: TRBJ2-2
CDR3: ASSVDGGPVSSGELF

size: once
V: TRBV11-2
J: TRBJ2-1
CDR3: ASSTRANNEQF

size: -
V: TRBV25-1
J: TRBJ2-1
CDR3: ASSDPGQSSYNEQF